The entry below gives a single T cell receptor beta chain sequence along with its context. The sample belongs to a study of shared clonotypes between healthy human individuals. Clones were read by immunoSEQ multiplex PCR, and TCRdb kept only the in-frame ones, dropping some. The table lists some 470,000 clones, approximately 80% of them singletons. Trimming took 4 bases from V and 3 from J, leaving 7 bases between them. This CDR3 spans 12 amino acids. Germline V gives CDR1 SGHTA, CDR2 FQGNSA. The sequence was collected from a woman aged 40 to 55 in good health. Some clones in this sample may be carry-over from other donors' samples. V gene TRBV7-2 combines with J gene TRBJ2-7, with D unresolved. Sequencing was performed on PBMCs. The CDR3 coding sequence is TGTGCCAGCAGCTCGCTGAACTACGAGCAGTACTTC. It codes for CASSSLNYEQYF.